This T cell receptor (beta chain) was sequenced during a study of T-cell reconstitution after alpha-beta-depleted transplantation in children. As it was prepared, the TCRbeta library received unique molecular identifiers. Each CDR3 protein is one row after TCRdb ran MiXCR on the PCR reads. Here the sample spans 530,000 or so distinct CDR3 sequences, over 20% being singletons. This clonotype came up a few times. This sequence was found in a boy under two years old with Wiskott-Aldrich syndrome, due to receive a stem cell transplant. The sequenced sample was PBMCs, obtained before TCRalphabeta/CD19-depleted stem cell transplant.

CDR3 DNA: TGTGCCAGCAGTGACTCTAGGACAGGGGCTCAGCCCCAGCATTTT. It is translated as CASSDSRTGAQPQHF. The gene calls are TRBV28 and TRBJ1-5; 9 bases line up with TRBD1. The ends lost 5 bases at V and 6 bases at J; junction bases unmatched: 8. The CDR3 has 15 residues. The germline CDR1 and CDR2 sequences are MDHEN and SYDVKM. Together with reference TRBV28 and TRBJ1-5, the CDR3 gives the full variable domain: DVKVTQSSRYLVKRTGEKVFLECVQDMDHENMFWYRQDPGLGLRLIYFSYDVKMKEKGDIPEGYSVSREKKERFSLILESASTNQTSMYLCASSDSRTGAQPQHFGDGTRLSIL.